This record covers a single T cell receptor beta chain. Its antigen remains unknown. Use of 60 Vbeta and 13 Jbeta primers characterized the PCR. TCRdb keeps only in-frame clones here, not all; method: immunoSEQ multiplex PCR. Of 60,000 or so clones in the sample, roughly 90% were seen once. This specimen comes from a study of cytomegalovirus exposure and HLA in healthy donors. Study conclusions and caveats: In the analysis, some V segments, TRBV6-2 and TRBV6-3 included, were excluded as indistinguishable.

The CDR3 is 14 residues long. J was trimmed by 1 base and V by 6 bases; bases with no gene match: 4. The germline V gene has CDR1 SGHRS and CDR2 YFSETQ. This TCR derives from a man aged 30-40 years in good health and CMV-seropositive. Sequencing was performed on PBMCs. This chain connects TRBV5-1 to TRBJ2-4; TRBD1 agrees at 7 bases. The CDR3 reads CASKGGTAKNIQYF. CDR3 coding DNA: TGCGCCAGCAAAGGGGGCACGGCCAAAAACATTCAGTACTTC.